Below are 10 T cell receptor beta chains sequenced from a single sample in a study of T cell clonality in common variable immunodeficiency. The method was immunoSEQ multiplex PCR; TCRdb's version includes in-frame clones alone and lacks a portion of them. The sample includes fewer than 25,000 clones, none of them occurring once. Study results and caveats: In common variable immunodeficiency, TCR beta chains reportedly carried fewer deletions and N-nucleotide insertions.

No antigen has been assigned to these receptors. The sequenced sample was peripheral blood mononuclear cells. The receptors were sampled from a human donor with common variable immunodeficiency.

This clone has at least ten counts. Coverage ceases 3 residues before the CDR3 finishes, and the germline J gene fills in the end. The chain uses TRBV7-6 and TRBJ1-3; TRBD1 matches 8 bases. Germline V gives CDR1 SGHVS, CDR2 FNYEAQ. CDR3 length equals 14 residues. V trimming: 5 bases; J trimming: 8 bases; junction bases outside the gene matches: 8. CDR3 DNA (partial): TGTGCCAGCAGCCCCGGACAGGGAGTGCACACC. Its translation is CASSPGQGVHT. The full CDR3 sequence reads CASSPGQGVHTIYF.

In its sample, this clone was seen many times. The CDR3 end falls 3 residues outside the read, so it is completed with the germline J gene. V gene TRBV2 combines with J gene TRBJ2-1; the match to TRBD2 covers 9 bases. Germline trimming cut 6 bases from V and 2 bases from J; bases unmatched to any gene: 5. Germline V gene lookup returns CDR1 SNHLY and CDR2 FYNNEI. This CDR3 region has 15 residues. The CDR3 sequence: CASRLTSGAYNEQFF. The sequenced CDR3 bases are TGTGCCAGCAGACTGACTAGCGGAGCCTACAATGAG.

This clone has a count of ten or more. The read is 3 residues too short to cover the CDR3 end, so that end is filled in from the germline J gene. The rearrangement joins TRBV19 to TRBJ2-1, with D unclear. Germline assignment: CDR1 LNHDA and CDR2 SQIVND (reference sequence). The CDR3 has 13 residues. The V gene lost 6 bases and the J gene lost 5 bases, with 11 bases spanning the gap. CDR3 DNA (partial): TGTGCCAGTAGCCTGACTCGGGACAATGAG. Translation: CASSLTRDNE. The entire CDR3 sequence reads CASSLTRDNEQFF.

In this sample, this clone turned up many times. The CDR3 extends 3 residues past the end of the read, so its final part is completed from the germline J gene. This chain connects TRBV23-1 to TRBJ1-2; tentatively, D is TRBD1 (5 bases). TRBV23-1 belongs to the ORF category, with a function that is uncertain. The CDR3 consists of 16 residues. The CDR3 here is CASNPLGGVRCRGYTF. The covered CDR3 bases are TGCGCCAGCAATCCTCTAGGAGGGGTCAGGTGTAGGGGC.

This clone was counted at least ten times. The CDR3 end lies 3 residues beyond the end of the read and is filled in from the germline J gene. The chain uses TRBV11-2 and TRBJ2-1; D not resolved. CDR1 and CDR2 (germline): SGHAT, FQNNGV. The V and J ends lost 0 bases and 9 bases respectively, with 9 bases between them. CDR3 length: 13 residues. The sequenced CDR3 bases are TGTGCCAGCAGCTTAGATGAGCGAGGTGAG. This encodes CASSLDERGE. The full CDR3 is CASSLDERGEQFF.

In its sample, this clone was seen many times. The read stops 3 residues short of the end of the CDR3; the missing end is completed from the germline J gene. V is TRBV7-9 and J is TRBJ1-4; D is uncertain. Trimming removed 1 base from V and 5 bases from J, with 5 bases in between. The CDR3 has 13 residues. CDR1 and CDR2 (germline): SEHNR, FQNEAQ (reference sequence). The covered CDR3 bases are TGTGCCAGCAGCTTAGGACAAAATGAAAAA. Translated: CASSLGQNEK. The full CDR3 protein is CASSLGQNEKLFF. The full variable domain, rest sourced from reference TRBV7-9 and TRBJ1-4, is DTGVSQNPRHKITKRGQNVTFRCDPISEHNRLYWYRQTLGQGPEFLTYFQNEAQLEKSRLLSDRFSAERPKGSFSTLEIQRTEQGDSAMYLCASSLGQNEKLFFGSGTQLSVL.

This clone was seen at least ten times. The read terminates 3 residues before the CDR3 end, so the remaining end is supplied by the germline J gene. V gene TRBV18 combines with J gene TRBJ2-1; 9 nucleotides agree with TRBD2. Germline V gene data show CDR1 as KGHSH and CDR2 as LQKENI. J gave up 6 bases and V 3 bases, and 9 bases lay outside the gene matches. The length of the CDR3 is 16 residues. CDR3 sequence: CASSPEIAGEFNEQFF. Partial CDR3 DNA: TGTGCCAGCTCACCGGAGATAGCGGGAGAATTCAATGAG.

The table lists this clone with many counts. The read gets to within 3 residues of the CDR3 end, and the germline J gene fills in the rest. The V gene is TRBV23-1, the J gene TRBJ1-2; maybe TRBD1 (5 bases). TRBV23-1 is designated an ORF whose function remains uncertain. Deletions cut 0 bases from V and 1 base from J, with 15 bases between. The CDR3 spans 17 residues. The sequenced CDR3 bases are TGCGCCAGCAGTCAATCTCCCTCAGGGCGATTTAACTATGGC. This gives the protein CASSQSPSGRFNYG. The full CDR3 sequence reads CASSQSPSGRFNYGYTF.

This clone was seen a handful of times. The CDR3 end is not reached by the read, which stops 3 residues before it; the germline J gene fills it in. The chain is built from TRBV20-1 and TRBJ2-3; 13 nucleotides line up with TRBD2. The CDR3 runs to 16 residues. Germline CDR1 DFQATT, CDR2 SNEGSKA (reference sequence). The V segment lost 3 bases and the J segment 5 bases; nucleotides outside the gene matches: 8. This chain's CDR3 is CSARRGLAGSVDTQYF. The CDR3 bases that were read are TGCAGTGCTAGGCGGGGACTAGCGGGATCTGTAGATACG.

This clone was counted ten times or more. The read falls 3 residues short of the CDR3 end, and the missing part is taken from the germline J gene. The chain links TRBV7-2 to TRBJ2-7, with TRBD2 matching 9 bases. This CDR3 has 15 amino acids. Losses at the gene ends were 3 bases for V and 1 base for J; bases not matched to a gene: 4. The germline V gene has CDR1 SGHTA and CDR2 FQGNSA. The CDR3 is CASSFSLAGSYEQYF. The sequenced part of the CDR3 DNA is TGTGCCAGCAGCTTTTCTCTAGCGGGATCCTACGAG.